A single sample gave rise to the 9 T cell receptor beta chains below, sequenced in a study of blood T cell repertoires in COVID-19. Data came from immunoSEQ multiplex PCR; TCRdb stores just in-frame clones and leaves some out. Of 150,000 or so clones detected, approximately 80% appear once; the ten largest clones hold 8% to 13%. Material: PBMCs or T cells enriched from blood (not recorded which). The source of these receptors is a man aged 50 to 59 who had recovered from COVID-19.

The genes are TRBV28 and TRBJ1-2; D might be TRBD1 (6 bases). Germline V lookup: CDR1 MDHEN, CDR2 SYDVKM. V was trimmed by 10 bases and J by 5 bases, leaving 23 bases between them. There are 15 residues in the CDR3. Here the CDR3 reads CATHYSGTTTYGYTF. The CDR3 DNA sequence: TGTGCCACCCATTACTCCGGGACAACCACGTATGGCTACACCTTC.

The rearrangement uses TRBV3-1 (or the pseudogene TRBV3-2) and TRBJ2-5; unclear D gene. The CDR3 has 12 residues. Trimming left V 4 bases short and J 5 bases short, with 8 bases between. The V gene's germline CDR1 is LGHDT and CDR2 YNNKEL (reference sequence). The CDR3 DNA sequence: TGTGCCAGCAGCCTTTACGGGGAGACCCAGTACTTC. This gives the protein CASSLYGETQYF.

The gene calls are TRBV12-3 or TRBV12-4 and TRBJ2-7, with D possibly being TRBD2 (6 bases). V dropped 4 bases and J dropped 5 bases, with 12 bases sitting between them. The CDR3 runs to 13 residues. The CDR3, as DNA: TGTGCCAGCAGTTCCGCGGGAAGCAACGAGCAGTACTTC. Translation gives CASSSAGSNEQYF.

The chain combines TRBV15 with TRBJ1-2, with 7 nucleotides matching TRBD1. V lost 9 bases to trimming and J lost 4 bases; unmatched junction nucleotides: 8. Germline CDR1 and CDR2: LNHNV and YYDKDF (reference sequence). This CDR3 has 13 amino acids. The CDR3 reads CATKTGWGYGYTF. CDR3 bases: TGTGCCACTAAGACAGGGTGGGGCTATGGCTACACCTTC.

For this clone: The junction departs from the called germline gene at one end, perhaps through a read error. Other DNA sequences in the sample encode the same CDR3. The chain joins TRBV24-1 to TRBJ2-2; 11 nucleotides align to TRBD1. Germline loops: CDR1 KGHDR, CDR2 SFDVKD. CDR3 size: 14 residues. This chain's CDR3 is CASRGTGGTGELFF. CDR3 nucleotides: TGTGCCTCCAGGGGGACAGGGGGAACCGGGGAGCTGTTTTTT.

This sequence joins TRBV9 and TRBJ1-2; TRBD1 is a possible D gene (6 bases). With 3 bases removed from V and 7 bases from J, the gap between germline ends came to 13 bases. Looked up from germline, CDR1 is SGDLS and CDR2 is YYNGEE. The CDR3 is 13 amino acids. CDR3 sequence (DNA): TGTGCCAGCAGCGAGGAACAGGGAAGTGGCTACACCTTC. As protein: CASSEEQGSGYTF.

The V and J genes are TRBV3-1 (or the pseudogene TRBV3-2) and TRBJ1-2; D is possibly TRBD1 (5 bases). CDR1 is LGHDT and CDR2 is YNNKEL in the germline V gene (reference sequence). V was shortened by 4 bases and J by 7 bases, with 13 bases between the two germline ends. The CDR3 contains 13 residues. CDR3 protein: CASSPGVGGGYTF. The CDR3 DNA follows: TGTGCCAGCAGCCCCGGGGTCGGGGGTGGCTACACCTTC.

CDR3 in DNA: TGCGCCAGCAGCTTGGGTTCTACTAACTATGGCTACACCTTC. Translated: CASSLGSTNYGYTF. The chain employs TRBV5-1 and TRBJ1-2; D gene uncertain. The CDR3 extends over 14 amino acids. V was cut by 0 bases and J by 0 bases, with 6 bases left in between. Germline assignment: CDR1 SGHRS and CDR2 YFSETQ.

The V and J genes are TRBV18 and TRBJ2-3; 11 bases map to TRBD2. CDR3 length equals 16 residues. V shed 7 bases and J 1 base; nucleotides not matched to a gene: 7. The germline CDR1 and CDR2 sequences are KGHSH and LQKENI. The CDR3 reads CASYLAGGPGTDTQYF. The CDR3 DNA sequence: TGTGCCAGCTACTTAGCGGGGGGGCCCGGCACAGATACGCAGTATTTT.